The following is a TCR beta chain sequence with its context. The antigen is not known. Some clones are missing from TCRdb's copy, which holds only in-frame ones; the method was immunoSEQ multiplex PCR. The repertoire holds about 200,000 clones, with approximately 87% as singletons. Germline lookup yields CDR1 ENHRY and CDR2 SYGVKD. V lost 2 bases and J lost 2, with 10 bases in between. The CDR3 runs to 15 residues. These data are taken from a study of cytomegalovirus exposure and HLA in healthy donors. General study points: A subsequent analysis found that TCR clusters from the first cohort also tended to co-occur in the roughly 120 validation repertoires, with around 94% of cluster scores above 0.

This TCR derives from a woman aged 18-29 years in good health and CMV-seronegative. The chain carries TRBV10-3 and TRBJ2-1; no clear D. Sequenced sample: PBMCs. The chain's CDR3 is CAISEGRQTYNEQFF. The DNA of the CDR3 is TGTGCCATCAGTGAGGGACGGCAGACCTACAATGAGCAGTTCTTC.